Detailed here is one T cell receptor (beta chain). At one boundary the junction diverges from the germline segment, which might be a read error. The record originates from a study of blood T cell repertoires in COVID-19. For the study at large: Some COVID-19 samples were acute and others convalescent; all came from the United States, Italy and Spain. From T cells, B-cell-depleted T cells, or PBMCs came the material, which was cDNA or gDNA.

Original processing notes: Nucleated cell number was recorded as an estimate derived from reference gene primer amplification. Clones were sequenced by immunoSEQ multiplex PCR, and TCRdb holds only the in-frame ones, with some missing. The V and J calls and clone size are taken from that table; D and trimming were inferred from the DNA. The sample comprises roughly 150,000 clones, 80% of which are singletons, and about 5% rests with the top ten. The CDR3 has 14 residues. The germline V gene encodes CDR1 SGHKS and CDR2 YYEKEE (reference sequence). The genes are TRBV5-5 and TRBJ1-1; D remains unclear. The TCR was taken from a woman between 45 and 65 years old with acute or convalescent COVID-19. The source material was peripheral blood. This chain's CDR3 is CASSLAGENAEAFF. The CDR3 DNA reads TGTGCCAGCAGCTTGGCCGGAGAGAACGCTGAAGCTTTCTTT.